The clone carrying this T cell receptor beta chain has a handful of counts. The target antigen is unknown. Sequencing was performed with immunoSEQ multiplex PCR; in TCRdb, only in-frame clones are kept and a portion is missing. This sample has thousands of clones, with around 72% found just once. V lost 0 bases, J lost 5 bases, and 17 bases lay in between. Germline CDR1 reads SGHRS; CDR2 reads YFSETQ. The CDR3 contains 17 residues. These data come from a study of circulating tumor DNA in untreated peripheral T-cell lymphoma. Tumor tissue was collected at baseline, before treatment began. The study's findings and limits: Tumor-specific clonotypes were found in less than 80% of patients.

V usage is TRBV5-1 and J usage is TRBJ1-4; a possible D gene is TRBD1 (6 bases). Material: tumor tissue. This receptor was identified in a human donor with peripheral T-cell lymphoma. The CDR3 here is CASSLGTLQGRNEKLFF. In DNA form, the CDR3 reads TGCGCCAGCAGCTTGGGGACCTTACAGGGCCGGAATGAAAAACTGTTTTTT. The whole variable domain, filled in from reference TRBV5-1 and TRBJ1-4, reads KAGVTQTPRYLIKTRGQQVTLSCSPISGHRSVSWYQQTPGQGLQFLFEYFSETQRNKGNFPGRFSGRQFSNSRSEMNVSTLELGDSALYLCASSLGTLQGRNEKLFFGSGTQLSVL.